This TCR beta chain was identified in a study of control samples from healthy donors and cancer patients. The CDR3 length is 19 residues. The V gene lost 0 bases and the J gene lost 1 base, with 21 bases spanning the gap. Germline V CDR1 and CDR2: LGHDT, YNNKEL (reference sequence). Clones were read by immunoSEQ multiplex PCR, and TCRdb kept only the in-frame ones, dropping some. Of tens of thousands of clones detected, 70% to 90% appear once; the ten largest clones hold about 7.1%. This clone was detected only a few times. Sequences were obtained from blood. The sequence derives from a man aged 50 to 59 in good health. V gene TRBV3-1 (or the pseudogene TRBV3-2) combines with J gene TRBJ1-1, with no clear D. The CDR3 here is CASSQDFMVEATKNTEAFF. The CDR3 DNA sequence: TGTGCCAGCAGCCAAGATTTCATGGTGGAGGCGACGAAGAACACTGAAGCTTTCTTT.